The 20 T cell receptor beta chains below were found in one sample sequenced in a study of T cells in Graves' hyperthyroidism and ophthalmopathy. The investigators amplified TCR beta CDR3 regions from RNA transcripts. During a first-round RT-PCR of the TCR CDR3, the HTBI primer set was used. MiXCR, applied by TCRdb to the multiplex PCR reads, yields one record per CDR3 protein. The sample yields under 450,000 distinct CDR3 sequences, 15% to 17% seen once. Sequenced sample: blood. Source of these receptors: a woman under 30 with Graves' hyperthyroidism.

J is TRBJ2-7 and V is TRBV11-2; D unresolved. V lost 3 bases, J lost 4 bases, and 13 bases lay in between. This CDR3 region has 14 residues. Germline V CDR1 and CDR2: SGHAT, FQNNGV. Here the CDR3 reads CASSFFVHGYEQYF. CDR3 coding DNA: TGTGCCAGCAGCTTCTTTGTTCATGGATACGAGCAGTACTTC.

V gene TRBV6-1 combines with J gene TRBJ2-3; 8 bases match TRBD1. V lost 8 bases, J lost 6 bases, and 13 bases stayed unmatched. Germline values: CDR1 MNHNS, CDR2 SASEGT. The length of the CDR3 is 15 residues. The CDR3 nucleotides read TGTGCCAGCTCGCTGGCAGGGGGCTTTTTGGATACGCAGTATTTT. It is translated as CASSLAGGFLDTQYF.

This clonotype was picked up many times. CDR3 amino acids: CASSPGLAGSVGELFF. CDR3 nucleotides: TGTGCCAGCAGCCCAGGACTAGCGGGATCCGTCGGGGAGCTGTTTTTT. The V and J genes are TRBV11-2 and TRBJ2-2; 12 nucleotides line up with TRBD2. The CDR3 runs to 16 residues. CDR1 is SGHAT and CDR2 is FQNNGV in the germline V gene. With V trimmed by 5 bases and J by 7 bases, 8 bases remained unmatched.

With regard to this clonotype: A single base separates this from a much larger clone, so it may be a read error. The gene calls are TRBV29-1 and TRBJ1-2; D might be TRBD1 (6 bases). Per the germline V gene, CDR1 is SQVTM and CDR2 is ANQGSEA. V was clipped by 3 bases and J by 6 bases, with 17 bases between them. The CDR3 loop spans 14 amino acids. CDR3 sequence reads: CSVDRPGTRNGYTF. The CDR3 DNA follows: TGCAGCGTTGACCGGCCCGGGACAAGGAATGGCTACACCTTC.

This clonotype was found many times. V is TRBV3-1 and J is TRBJ1-4, with unresolved D. The CDR3 covers 12 residues. The germline CDR1 and CDR2 sequences are LGHDT and YNNKEL (reference sequence). V lost 3 bases, J lost 8 bases, and 7 bases lay in between. CDR3 amino acids: CASSQLGEKLFF. The CDR3, as DNA: TGTGCCAGCAGCCAGTTAGGGGAAAAACTGTTTTTT.

This clonotype was picked up many times. CDR3 residues: CASRATSGRSTDTQYF. CDR3 bases: TGTGCCAGCAGAGCGACTAGCGGAAGGAGCACAGATACGCAGTATTTT. The rearrangement uses TRBV12-3 or TRBV12-4 and TRBJ2-3; TRBD2 matches at 9 bases. Germline trimming cut 6 bases from V and 0 bases from J; bases unmatched to any gene: 7. The CDR3 sequence is 16 residues long.

This clonotype was picked up many times. The rearrangement joins TRBV29-1 to TRBJ1-1; D gene uncertain. V was pared by 3 bases and J by 0 bases, with 11 bases between. CDR1 is SQVTM, CDR2 ANQGSEA, per germline. The CDR3 consists of 14 residues. CDR3 amino acids: CSVERQLMNTEAFF. The CDR3 nucleotides read TGCAGCGTTGAGCGGCAGCTCATGAACACTGAAGCTTTCTTT.

This clonotype was seen repeatedly, ten times or more. This rearrangement joins TRBV11-1 to TRBJ2-7; 7 bases map to TRBD1. The junction had 1 base not matched to a gene; V was cut back by 0 bases and J by 2 bases. This CDR3 comprises 14 residues. The V gene's germline CDR1 is SGHAT and CDR2 FQDESV (reference sequence). CDR3 DNA: TGTGCCAGCAGCTTAGCGCAGGGGGCCTACGAGCAGTACTTC. Amino acid sequence: CASSLAQGAYEQYF. Variable domain in full (rest from reference TRBV11-1 and TRBJ2-7): EAEVAQSPRYKITEKSQAVAFWCDPISGHATLYWYRQILGQGPELLVQFQDESVVDDSQLPKDRFSAERLKGVDSTLKIQPAELGDSAMYLCASSLAQGAYEQYFGPGTRLTVT.

This clonotype was counted at least ten times. This chain links TRBV6-6 with TRBJ1-1, with D uncertain. This CDR3 contains 15 residues. V lost 0 bases to trimming and J lost 1 base, with 9 bases between them. Germline loops: CDR1 MNHNY, CDR2 SVGAGI (reference sequence). The chain's CDR3 is CASSYSAGRNTEAFF. CDR3 sequence (DNA): TGTGCCAGCAGTTACTCGGCCGGACGGAACACTGAAGCTTTCTTT.

Many counts were recorded for this clonotype. The chain is built from TRBV3-1 and TRBJ2-3; 11 bases fit TRBD2. Trimming at V came to 1 base and at J to 5 bases, leaving 5 bases not matched to a gene. CDR1 LGHDT and CDR2 YNNKEL come from the germline V gene (reference sequence). CDR3 length: 16 amino acids. The DNA of the CDR3 is TGTGCCAGCAGCCAAGGTAGCGGGGGGGCAGTAGATACGCAGTATTTT. Translating gives CASSQGSGGAVDTQYF.

The CDR3 protein is CSVRTGGLQGGSGANVLTF. In nucleotides, the CDR3 is TGCAGCGTCAGGACAGGGGGCCTCCAAGGAGGTTCTGGGGCCAACGTCCTGACTTTC. The rearrangement links TRBV29-1 to TRBJ2-6; 11 bases fit TRBD1. The CDR3 is 19 amino acids. CDR1 and CDR2 from the germline V gene are SQVTM and ANQGSEA. After removal of 6 bases from V and 1 base from J, the junction contained 14 bases not matched to a gene.

There are many counts of this clonotype. The chain uses TRBV7-9 and TRBJ2-1; 9 bases agree with TRBD2. Trimming at V came to 1 base and at J to 4 bases, leaving 17 bases not matched to a gene. The CDR3 spans 20 residues. Per the germline V gene, CDR1 is SEHNR and CDR2 is FQNEAQ (reference sequence). The CDR3 nucleotides are TGTGCCAGCAGCTTAGGTCGAAAGGTTAGCGGGAGTACGGGATACAATGAGCAGTTCTTC. Protein product: CASSLGRKVSGSTGYNEQFF.

Of note for this clonotype: At one boundary the junction diverges from the germline segment, which might be a read error. As DNA, the CDR3 is TGTGCCAGCCGCTCAGGGGGCTGGAGGAAGGAGACCCAGCACTTC. It is translated as CASRSGGWRKETQHF. The chain carries TRBV28 and TRBJ2-5, with TRBD1 matching 8 bases. This CDR3 is built from 15 residues. Germline values: CDR1 MDHEN, CDR2 SYDVKM.

This clonotype appeared many times. This sequence joins TRBV7-3 and TRBJ2-7; no clear D gene. Germline CDR1 SGHTA, CDR2 FQGTGA. The CDR3 runs 16 residues. Deletions cut 3 bases from V and 2 bases from J, with 17 bases between. The DNA of the CDR3 is TGTGCCAGCAGCTTGCTTGGTGAGGTCGCCACCTACGAGCAGTACTTC. Residues: CASSLLGEVATYEQYF. Full variable domain (rest looked up from reference TRBV7-3 and TRBJ2-7): GAGVSQTPSNKVTEKGKYVELRCDPISGHTALYWYRQSLGQGPEFLIYFQGTGAADDSGLPNDRFFAVRPEGSVSTLKIQRTERGDSAVYLCASSLLGEVATYEQYFGPGTRLTVT.

This clonotype was counted many times. The chain uses TRBV7-2 and TRBJ1-1; 10 bases fit TRBD1. The CDR3 runs to 16 residues. V lost 4 bases to trimming and J lost 4 bases; unmatched junction nucleotides: 9. Germline V gene sequence: CDR1 SGHTA, CDR2 FQGNSA. CDR3 in DNA: TGTGCCAGCAGCTACCCGACAGGGGGCGCGAGCACTGAAGCTTTCTTT. Its translation: CASSYPTGGASTEAFF.

The chain combines TRBV2 with TRBJ2-2, with a tentative D call TRBD1 (5 bases). The germline CDR1 and CDR2 sequences are SNHLY and FYNNEI. The CDR3 loop spans 15 amino acids. The V end was cut by 4 bases, the J end by 1 base, with 10 bases between. DNA of the CDR3: TGTGCCAGCAGTGGGACGACAGTGAACACCGGGGAGCTGTTTTTT. Translating it yields CASSGTTVNTGELFF.

This clonotype was counted a few times. The chain combines TRBV20-1 with TRBJ1-5, with D possibly TRBD1 on 5 matching bases. The CDR3 sequence is 14 residues long. V was cut by 0 bases and J by 7 bases, with 13 bases left in between. In germline, CDR1 is DFQATT, CDR2 SNEGSKA (reference sequence). The CDR3 is CSARDIGGRQPQHF. The CDR3 region has the DNA TGCAGTGCTAGAGATATCGGGGGGAGACAGCCCCAGCATTTT.

The genes are TRBV20-1 and TRBJ1-4, with 9 bases identical to TRBD1. V trimming: 0 bases; J trimming: 13 bases; junction bases outside the gene matches: 3. Germline CDR1 reads DFQATT; CDR2 reads SNEGSKA (reference sequence). This CDR3 has 12 amino acids. CDR3 region: CSAREGQGLLFF. The CDR3 nucleotides are TGCAGTGCTAGAGAGGGACAGGGTCTACTGTTTTTT.

The chain is built from TRBV13 and TRBJ2-5; TRBD2 matches at 7 bases. Germline lookup yields CDR1 PRHDT and CDR2 FYEKMQ (reference sequence). This CDR3 is built from 16 residues. The V and J ends lost 2 bases and 3 bases, in that order; junction bases with no gene match: 9. DNA for the CDR3: TGTGCCAGCAGCTTATGGGACGGGGGGAAGGAAGAGACCCAGTACTTC. This translates into CASSLWDGGKEETQYF.

As for this clonotype: A much larger clone is a single base away; this may be a read error. This chain links TRBV9 with TRBJ2-7, with D perhaps TRBD1 (6 bases). The CDR3 covers 14 residues. Deletions cut 0 bases from V and 6 bases from J, with 13 bases between. Germline V gives CDR1 SGDLS, CDR2 YYNGEE. DNA of the CDR3: TGTGCCAGCAGCGTAGGTGCAGGGGCGAGCGAGCAGTACTTC. Amino acids: CASSVGAGASEQYF.